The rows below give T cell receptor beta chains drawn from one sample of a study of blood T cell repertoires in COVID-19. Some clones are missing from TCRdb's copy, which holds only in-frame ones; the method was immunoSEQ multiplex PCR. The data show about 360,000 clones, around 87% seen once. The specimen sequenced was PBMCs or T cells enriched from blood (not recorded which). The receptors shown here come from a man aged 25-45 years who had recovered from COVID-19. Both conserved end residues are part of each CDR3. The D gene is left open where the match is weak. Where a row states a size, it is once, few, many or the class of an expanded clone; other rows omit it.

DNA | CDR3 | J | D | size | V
TGTGCTAGTGGTGAGGGTTATTTTTCACCCCTCCACTTT | CASGEGYFSPLHF | TRBJ1-6 | NA | NA | TRBV12-5
TGTGCCAGCAGCCCAGGACCAGCGGGGGCAAATGAGCAGTTCTTC | CASSPGPAGANEQFF | TRBJ2-1 | TRBD2 | NA | TRBV4-2
TGTGCCAGCAGTGGCGGGACCCCCTACGAGCAGTACTTC | CASSGGTPYEQYF | TRBJ2-7 | NA | NA | TRBV25-1
TGCGCCAGCAGCGACCAGGGGGGAAACACTGAAGCTTTCTTT | CASSDQGGNTEAFF | TRBJ1-1 | TRBD1 | NA | TRBV5-1
TGTGCCTGGAGAGCCGGGAAGGAGCCCCAGCATTTT | CAWRAGKEPQHF | TRBJ1-5 | NA | NA | TRBV30
TGTGCCACCAGTGATTTGCCGCGCGGCAGGGGGCTCCAAGAGACCCAGTACTTC | CATSDLPRGRGLQETQYF | TRBJ2-5 | TRBD1 | NA | TRBV24-1
TGTGCCATCAACAGGGGTTCGAACACTGAAGCTTTCTTT | CAINRGSNTEAFF | TRBJ1-1 | TRBD1 | NA | TRBV10-3
TGTGCCAGCAGCGCTGCTATACAGTTGAACACTGAAGCTTTCTTT | CASSAAIQLNTEAFF | TRBJ1-1 | NA | once | TRBV11-2
TGTGCCAGCAGCCAAGAACAGGGGGTAGATACTGAAGCTTTCTTT | CASSQEQGVDTEAFF | TRBJ1-1 | TRBD1 | NA | TRBV14
TGTGCCTGGAGTAGGGGACAGGGCAGTGAAAAACTGTTTTTT | CAWSRGQGSEKLFF | TRBJ1-4 | TRBD1 | NA | TRBV30
TGTGCCAGCAGGGGGGACAGGGATCCGACCTATGGCTACACCTTC | CASRGDRDPTYGYTF | TRBJ1-2 | TRBD1 | NA | TRBV6-5
TGTGCCAGCAGCTCAATAGGCGGTTCTGGAAACACCATATATTTT | CASSSIGGSGNTIYF | TRBJ1-3 | NA | once | TRBV5-6
TGTGCCATCGGAGACAGGGTAACTGAAGCTTTCTTT | CAIGDRVTEAFF | TRBJ1-1 | TRBD1 | NA | TRBV10-3
TGTGCCAGCAATTACAGGGGCAATCAGCCCCAGCATTTT | CASNYRGNQPQHF | TRBJ1-5 | NA | NA | TRBV12-3/TRBV12-4
TGTGCCAGCAGTTGGACCCCCGGTCAGGACAGTTCCTTCTACGAGCAGTACTTC | CASSWTPGQDSSFYEQYF | TRBJ2-7 | NA | few | TRBV6-2/TRBV6-3
TGTGCCTGGAGCCCCGACAGGACTGGGGCTTTCTTT | CAWSPDRTGAFF | TRBJ1-1 | NA | once | TRBV30
TGCAGCGTCTGGACAGGCTCCACAGATACGCAGTATTTT | CSVWTGSTDTQYF | TRBJ2-3 | TRBD1 | once | TRBV29-1
TGTGCCAGCAGCCATCGGAAGTGGGGGCCCGCCTACGAGCAGTACTTC | CASSHRKWGPAYEQYF | TRBJ2-7 | NA | NA | TRBV3-1/TRBV3-2
TGTGCCAGCAGCCAAGTCCCGACAGGGGGCGTAGAAACTGAAGCTTTCTTT | CASSQVPTGGVETEAFF | TRBJ1-1 | TRBD1 | NA | TRBV3-1/TRBV3-2
TGTGCCAGCAGGTACGCGGGGGGCACTGAAGCTTTCTTT | CASRYAGGTEAFF | TRBJ1-1 | NA | NA | TRBV5-4
TGTGCCAGCAGCGTAGCTAGCGGGGGGATAAAAGGGACCCAGTACTTC | CASSVASGGIKGTQYF | TRBJ2-5 | TRBD2 | once | TRBV9
TGTGCCAGTAGTATTGGGGCGGCCGGTAATGAAAAACTGTTTTTT | CASSIGAAGNEKLFF | TRBJ1-4 | NA | once | TRBV19
TGTGCCAGCAGCGTAGATTTTAGTCACTCTGGAAACACCATATATTTT | CASSVDFSHSGNTIYF | TRBJ1-3 | NA | NA | TRBV9
TGCAGCGTTGAAGTTGGTAGCGGGGGGATTGGGGAGACCCAGTACTTC | CSVEVGSGGIGETQYF | TRBJ2-5 | TRBD2 | NA | TRBV29-1
TGTGCCAGCCGCCGGGCAGGGGGATACGAGCAGTACTTC | CASRRAGGYEQYF | TRBJ2-7 | TRBD1 | NA | TRBV3-1/TRBV3-2
TGTGCCAGCAGTAACCTAGCGGGGGTGCCCGGGGAGCTGTTTTTT | CASSNLAGVPGELFF | TRBJ2-2 | TRBD2 | NA | TRBV6-5
TGTGCCAGCAGCTTAGAGTTGGCCTCCTACGAGCAGTACTTC | CASSLELASYEQYF | TRBJ2-7 | NA | NA | TRBV11-2
TGCGCCAGCAGCCCGACTCGTGGCACAGATACGCAGTATTTT | CASSPTRGTDTQYF | TRBJ2-3 | NA | NA | TRBV5-1
TGTGCCAGCAGCCTATGGGGGACAGCGAACACTGAAGCTTTCTTT | CASSLWGTANTEAFF | TRBJ1-1 | TRBD1 | NA | TRBV7-2
TGTGCCAGCAGCTTCGGGCCGTCAGGGGAGTATGGCTACACCTTC | CASSFGPSGEYGYTF | TRBJ1-2 | NA | NA | TRBV3-1/TRBV3-2
TGTGCCAGCAGCTCTAAATTGACAGGGGATATCTACGAGCAGTACTTC | CASSSKLTGDIYEQYF | TRBJ2-7 | TRBD1 | NA | TRBV13
TGTGCCAGCAGCCAAGCCCAGGGGGCGAATGGCTACACCTTC | CASSQAQGANGYTF | TRBJ1-2 | TRBD1 | NA | TRBV4-2